This TCR beta chain was sequenced for a study of blood T cell repertoires in COVID-19 (dated by TCRdb to about 2020). In terms of the full investigation: Collaborator samples came from the United States, Italy and Spain and covered acute and convalescent phases of COVID-19. The dataset comprised deeply sampled blood TCRbeta repertoires from subjects exposed to, actively infected with, or recovered from COVID-19. Nearly every sample came with metadata listing a de-identified subject ID, COVID-19 status, age in years and sex. The material from the prospective study consisted of cDNA or gDNA derived from T cells, B-cell-depleted T cells, or PBMCs. HLA class I and class II types, where available, came from metadata supplied by the sample provider rather than from assay-based typing. A freely available public database, intended as a resource for researchers studying the immune response to SARS-CoV-2, is where the repertoires were released. The samples were drawn from the first 160 participants of the ongoing ImmuneRACE study and from more than 1,000 subjects provided by 6 global collaborators. Paper-wide results and their limitations: Clinical and demographic metadata were provided uncurated, with the amount varying by source and participant.

Turning to this clone: Which antigen it targets is not known. No clone much larger than this one lies a single base away; base qualities are absent.

Collaborating institutions collected whole blood in K2EDTA tubes following their own protocols. For TCRbeta analysis, collaborator samples were shipped as frozen whole blood, as isolated PBMCs, or as DNA extracted from either sample type. As encoded in the germline V gene, CDR1 is KGHSH while CDR2 is LQKENI. V trim: 4 bases; J trim: 3 bases; unmatched bases: 5. From the cysteine through the phenylalanine, the CDR3 covers 14 amino acids. CDR3 DNA only is kept here, 42 bases in frame from base 1. TCRbeta CDR3 regions were amplified from genomic DNA by means of the immunoSEQ Assay, a bias-controlled multiplex PCR. The authors processed their data as follows. The number of nucleated cells in each sample was estimated from the amplification of reference gene primers within the assay. Sequence reads were collapsed and filtered to measure the absolute abundance of every unique TCRbeta CDR3 rearrangement. Productive Simpson clonality was computed per sample as the square root of Simpson's diversity index over productive rearrangements. What TCRdb holds here is the immuneACCESS table cut down to in-frame rearrangements. Part of the clones is not present; checked against another copy, under half of the missing clones reflect an unresolved V gene, and the others are unexplained. Clone size and the V and J calls come from that table; the DNA yielded D and trimming. Counted in this sample were approximately 100,000 clones; 75% to 90% of them appeared once. The top ten constitute around 13% of the sample.

The sequence was obtained from a human donor in a cohort sampled during active or convalescent COVID-19. The chain links TRBV18 with TRBJ2-5, and TRBD1 aligns with 7 junction nucleotides. Sequencing used peripheral blood. The CDR3 here reads CASSQFDREETQYF. The sequenced DNA is TGTGCCAGCTCACAATTCGACAGGGAAGAGACCCAGTACTTC. With the rest looked up from the reference TRBV18 and TRBJ2-5 genes rather than sequenced, the full variable domain is NAGVMQNPRHLVRRRGQEARLRCSPMKGHSHVYWYRQLPEEGLKFMVYLQKENIIDESGMPKERFSAEFPKEGPSILRIQQVVRGDSAAYFCASSQFDREETQYFGPGTRLLVL.